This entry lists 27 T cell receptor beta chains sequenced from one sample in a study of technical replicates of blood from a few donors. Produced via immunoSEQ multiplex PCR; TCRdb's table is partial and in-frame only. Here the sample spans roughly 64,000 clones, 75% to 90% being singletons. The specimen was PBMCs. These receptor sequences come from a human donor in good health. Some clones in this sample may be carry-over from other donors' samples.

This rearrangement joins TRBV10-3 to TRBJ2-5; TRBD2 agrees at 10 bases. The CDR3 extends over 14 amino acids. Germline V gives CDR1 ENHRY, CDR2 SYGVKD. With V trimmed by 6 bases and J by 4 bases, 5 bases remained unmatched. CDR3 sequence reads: CAIRSSGSRETQYF. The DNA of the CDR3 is TGTGCCATCAGATCTAGCGGGAGTCGAGAGACCCAGTACTTC.

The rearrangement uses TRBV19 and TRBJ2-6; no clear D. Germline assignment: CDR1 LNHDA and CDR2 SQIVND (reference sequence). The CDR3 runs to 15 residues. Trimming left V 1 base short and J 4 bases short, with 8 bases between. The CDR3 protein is CASSIVGTGANVLTF. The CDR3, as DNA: TGTGCCAGTAGTATAGTCGGTACCGGGGCCAACGTCCTGACTTTC.

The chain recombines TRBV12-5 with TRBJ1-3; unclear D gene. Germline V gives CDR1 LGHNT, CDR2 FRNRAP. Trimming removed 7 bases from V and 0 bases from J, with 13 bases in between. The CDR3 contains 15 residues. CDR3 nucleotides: TGTGCTAGTGTGGAGAGAATGACCTCTGGAAACACCATATATTTT. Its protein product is CASVERMTSGNTIYF.

CDR3 nucleotide sequence: TGTGCCAGCAGCACTAGCGGGCCCTCCTACGAGCAGTACTTC. Protein product: CASSTSGPSYEQYF. The chain links TRBV7-9 to TRBJ2-7; 9 bases agree with TRBD2. The trim removed 5 bases at V and 0 bases at J, leaving 2 bases unmatched. CDR1 and CDR2 (germline): SEHNR, FQNEAQ (reference sequence). The CDR3 is 14 amino acids.

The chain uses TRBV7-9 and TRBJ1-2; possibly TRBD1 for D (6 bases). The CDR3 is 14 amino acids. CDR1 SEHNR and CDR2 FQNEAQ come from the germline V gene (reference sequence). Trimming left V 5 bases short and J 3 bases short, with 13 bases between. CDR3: CASSPMGQDYGYTF. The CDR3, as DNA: TGTGCCAGCAGCCCCATGGGACAAGACTATGGCTACACCTTC.

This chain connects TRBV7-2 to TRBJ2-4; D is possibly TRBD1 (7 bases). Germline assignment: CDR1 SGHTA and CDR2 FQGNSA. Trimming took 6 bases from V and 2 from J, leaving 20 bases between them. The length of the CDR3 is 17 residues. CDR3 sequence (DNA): TGTGCCAGCAGTCCTTGGGGATCAGGGGGGACCAAAAACATTCAGTACTTC. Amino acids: CASSPWGSGGTKNIQYF.

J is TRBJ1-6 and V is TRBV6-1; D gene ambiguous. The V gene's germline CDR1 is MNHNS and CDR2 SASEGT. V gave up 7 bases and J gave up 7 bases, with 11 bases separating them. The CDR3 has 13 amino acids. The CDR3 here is CASNGPLNSPLHF. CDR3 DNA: TGTGCCAGCAATGGGCCTCTCAATTCACCCCTCCACTTT.

This CDR3 is CASSGTLYEQYF. CDR3 sequence (DNA): TGCGCCAGCAGCGGGACACTATACGAGCAGTACTTC. The rearrangement uses TRBV5-1 and TRBJ2-7; D is possibly TRBD1 (6 bases). V lost 4 bases and J 4 bases, leaving 9 bases between the germline ends. The CDR3 sequence is 12 residues long. Germline lookup yields CDR1 SGHRS and CDR2 YFSETQ. The full variable domain, with the rest looked up from reference TRBV5-1 and TRBJ2-7, is KAGVTQTPRYLIKTRGQQVTLSCSPISGHRSVSWYQQTPGQGLQFLFEYFSETQRNKGNFPGRFSGRQFSNSRSEMNVSTLELGDSALYLCASSGTLYEQYFGPGTRLTVT.

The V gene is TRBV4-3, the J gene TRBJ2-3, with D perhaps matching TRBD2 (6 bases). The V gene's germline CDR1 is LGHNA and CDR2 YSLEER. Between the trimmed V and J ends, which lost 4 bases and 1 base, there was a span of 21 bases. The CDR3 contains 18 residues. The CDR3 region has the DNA TGCGCCAGCAGCCGAGAGGGATCGGGACTCCGGGGCACAGATACGCAGTATTTT. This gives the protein CASSREGSGLRGTDTQYF.

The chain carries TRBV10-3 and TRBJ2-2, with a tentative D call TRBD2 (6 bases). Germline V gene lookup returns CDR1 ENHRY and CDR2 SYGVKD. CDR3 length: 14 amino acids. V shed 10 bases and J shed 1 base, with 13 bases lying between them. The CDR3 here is CATLRDWNTGELFF. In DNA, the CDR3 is TGTGCCACGCTCCGGGACTGGAACACCGGGGAGCTGTTTTTT.

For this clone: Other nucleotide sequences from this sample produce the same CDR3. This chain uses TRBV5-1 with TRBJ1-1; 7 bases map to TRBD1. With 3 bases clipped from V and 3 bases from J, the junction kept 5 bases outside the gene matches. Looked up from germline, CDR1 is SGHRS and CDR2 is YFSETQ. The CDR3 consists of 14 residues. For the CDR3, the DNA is TGCGCCAGCAGCTCGGGAGGGGGCTACACTGAAGCTTTCTTT. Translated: CASSSGGGYTEAFF.

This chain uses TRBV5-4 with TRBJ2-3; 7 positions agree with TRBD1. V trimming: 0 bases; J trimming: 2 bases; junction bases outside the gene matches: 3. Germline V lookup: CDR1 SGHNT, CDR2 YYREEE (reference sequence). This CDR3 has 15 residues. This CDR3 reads CASSLVDRNTDTQYF. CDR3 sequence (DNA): TGTGCCAGCAGCTTGGTGGACAGGAACACAGATACGCAGTATTTT. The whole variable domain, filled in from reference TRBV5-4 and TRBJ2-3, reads ETGVTQSPTHLIKTRGQQVTLRCSSQSGHNTVSWYQQALGQGPQFIFQYYREEENGRGNFPPRFSGLQFPNYSSELNVNALELDDSALYLCASSLVDRNTDTQYFGPGTRLTVL.

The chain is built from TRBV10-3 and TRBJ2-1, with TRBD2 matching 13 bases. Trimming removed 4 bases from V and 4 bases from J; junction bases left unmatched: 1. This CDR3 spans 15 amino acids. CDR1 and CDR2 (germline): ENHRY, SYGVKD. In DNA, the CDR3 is TGTGCCATCAGTGGGACTAGCGGGGGATACAATGAGCAGTTCTTC. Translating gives CAISGTSGGYNEQFF.

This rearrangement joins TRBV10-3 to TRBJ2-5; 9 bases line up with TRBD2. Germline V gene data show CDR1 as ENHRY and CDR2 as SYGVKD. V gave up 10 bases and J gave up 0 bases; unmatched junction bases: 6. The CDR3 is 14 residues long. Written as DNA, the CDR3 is TGTGCCACAGCGGTAGCGGGGGACCAAGAGACCCAGTACTTC. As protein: CATAVAGDQETQYF.

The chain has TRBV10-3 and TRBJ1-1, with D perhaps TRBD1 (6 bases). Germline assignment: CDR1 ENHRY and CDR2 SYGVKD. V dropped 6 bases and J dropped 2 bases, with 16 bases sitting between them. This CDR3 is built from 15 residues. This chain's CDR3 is CAIRSGGRINTEAFF. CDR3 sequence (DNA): TGTGCCATCAGATCGGGGGGCAGGATTAACACTGAAGCTTTCTTT.

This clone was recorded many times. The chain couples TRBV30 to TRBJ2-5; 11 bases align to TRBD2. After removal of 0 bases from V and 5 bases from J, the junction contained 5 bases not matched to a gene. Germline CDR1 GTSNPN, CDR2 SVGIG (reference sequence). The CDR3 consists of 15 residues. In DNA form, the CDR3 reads TGTGCCTGGAGTGTCGGTCGGACTAGCGGGGAGACCCAGTACTTC. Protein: CAWSVGRTSGETQYF.

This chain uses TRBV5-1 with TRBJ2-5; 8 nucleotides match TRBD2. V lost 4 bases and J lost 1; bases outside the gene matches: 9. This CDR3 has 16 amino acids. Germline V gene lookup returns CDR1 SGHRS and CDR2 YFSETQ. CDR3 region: CASSRRPGGGQETQYF. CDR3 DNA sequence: TGCGCCAGCAGCCGGAGGCCGGGGGGGGGCCAAGAGACCCAGTACTTC.

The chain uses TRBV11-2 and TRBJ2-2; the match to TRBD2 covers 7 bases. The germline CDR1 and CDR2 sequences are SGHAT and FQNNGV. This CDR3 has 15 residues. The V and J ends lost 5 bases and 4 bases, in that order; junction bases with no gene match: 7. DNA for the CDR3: TGTGCCAGCAGCGCTCAAGGCGGGGGCACCGGGGAGCTGTTTTTT. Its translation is CASSAQGGGTGELFF.

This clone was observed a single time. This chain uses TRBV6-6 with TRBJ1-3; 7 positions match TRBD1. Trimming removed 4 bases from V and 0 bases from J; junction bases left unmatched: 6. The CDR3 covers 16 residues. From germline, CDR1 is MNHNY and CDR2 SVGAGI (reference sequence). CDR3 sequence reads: CASSWGQPSSGNTIYF. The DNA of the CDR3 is TGTGCCAGCAGTTGGGGACAGCCCAGCTCTGGAAACACCATATATTTT.

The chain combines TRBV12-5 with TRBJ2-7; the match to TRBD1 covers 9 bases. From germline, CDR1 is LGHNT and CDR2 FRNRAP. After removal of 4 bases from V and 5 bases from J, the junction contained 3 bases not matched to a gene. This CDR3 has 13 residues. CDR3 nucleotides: TGTGCTAGTGGTTGGGACAGGGTGGACGAGCAGTACTTC. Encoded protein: CASGWDRVDEQYF.

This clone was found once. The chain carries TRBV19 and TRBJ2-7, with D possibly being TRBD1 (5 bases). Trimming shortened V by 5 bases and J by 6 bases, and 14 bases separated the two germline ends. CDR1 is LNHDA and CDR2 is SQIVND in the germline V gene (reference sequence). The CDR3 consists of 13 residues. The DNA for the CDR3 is TGTGCCAGTAGTTTGGTAGTGGGGCCCGAGCAGTACTTC. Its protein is CASSLVVGPEQYF.

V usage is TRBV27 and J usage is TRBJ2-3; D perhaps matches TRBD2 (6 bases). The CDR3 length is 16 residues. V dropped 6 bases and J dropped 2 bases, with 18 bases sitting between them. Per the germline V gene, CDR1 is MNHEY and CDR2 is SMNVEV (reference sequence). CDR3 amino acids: CASRDSAGLITDTQYF. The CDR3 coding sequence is TGTGCCAGCAGAGACTCGGCGGGACTCATCACAGATACGCAGTATTTT.

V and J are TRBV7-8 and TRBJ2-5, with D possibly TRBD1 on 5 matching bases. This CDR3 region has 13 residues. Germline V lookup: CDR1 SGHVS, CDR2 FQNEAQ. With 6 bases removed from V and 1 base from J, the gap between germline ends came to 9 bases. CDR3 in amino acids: CASRYRFQETQYF. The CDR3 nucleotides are TGTGCCAGCAGATACAGGTTCCAAGAGACCCAGTACTTC.

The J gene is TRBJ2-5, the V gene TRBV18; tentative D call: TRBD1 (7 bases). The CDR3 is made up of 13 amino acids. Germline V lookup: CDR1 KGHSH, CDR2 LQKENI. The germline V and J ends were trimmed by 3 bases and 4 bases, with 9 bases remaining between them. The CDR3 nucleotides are TGTGCCAGCTCACCCCAGGGGGGAGAGACCCAGTACTTC. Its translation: CASSPQGGETQYF.

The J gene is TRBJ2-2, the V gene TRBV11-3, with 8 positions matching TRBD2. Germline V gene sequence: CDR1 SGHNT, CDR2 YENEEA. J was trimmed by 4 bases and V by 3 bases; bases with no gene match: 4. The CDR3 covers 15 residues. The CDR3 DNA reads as TGTGCCAGCAGCTTTTATCGGGAGGGCACCGGGGAGCTGTTTTTT. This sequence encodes CASSFYREGTGELFF.

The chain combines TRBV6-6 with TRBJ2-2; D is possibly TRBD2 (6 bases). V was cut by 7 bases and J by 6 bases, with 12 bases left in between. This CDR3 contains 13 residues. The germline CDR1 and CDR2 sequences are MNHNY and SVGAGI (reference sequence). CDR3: CASKDGGAGELFF. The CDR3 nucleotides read TGTGCCAGCAAAGACGGGGGTGCCGGGGAGCTGTTTTTT.

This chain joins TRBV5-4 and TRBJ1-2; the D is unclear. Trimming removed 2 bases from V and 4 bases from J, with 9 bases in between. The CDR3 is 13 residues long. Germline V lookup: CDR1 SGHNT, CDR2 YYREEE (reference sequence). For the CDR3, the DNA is TGTGCCAGCAGCTTCCCGGAGATCTATGGCTACACCTTC. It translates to CASSFPEIYGYTF.